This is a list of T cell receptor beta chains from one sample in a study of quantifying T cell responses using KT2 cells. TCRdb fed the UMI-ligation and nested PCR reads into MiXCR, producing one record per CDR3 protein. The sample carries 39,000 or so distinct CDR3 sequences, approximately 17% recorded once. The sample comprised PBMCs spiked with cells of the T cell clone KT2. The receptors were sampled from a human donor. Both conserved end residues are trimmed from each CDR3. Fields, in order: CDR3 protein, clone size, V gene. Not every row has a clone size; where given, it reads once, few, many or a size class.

ASSQSVTEAF	few	TRBV25-1
SAKLAGLDTQY	many	TRBV20-1
ATFGPYQETQY	many	TRBV2
ASSQGRGAFNQPQH	many	TRBV11-2
ASSYGTRGDSPLH	.	TRBV7-9
ASRPGLANIQY	.	TRBV2
ASSQNEQF	few	TRBV2
ASSLGLKGEQY	few	TRBV5-1
ASSQDWGGKNIQY	few	TRBV4-2
ASSYSGRAKGNTIY	.	TRBV6-5
ASSPEGTNYEQY	.	TRBV9
ASSPQGLHGYT	many	TRBV3-1
ASSLWLRDTTAGELF	.	TRBV28
ASSRQETQY	few	TRBV4-1
AIGGTVAYNEQF	.	TRBV10-3
ASSLGLATQETQY	.	TRBV5-1
ASSLGQGSEKLF	.	TRBV12-3/TRBV12-4
ASSYQRGLTDTQY	.	TRBV6-6
ASSYSSSGANVLT	many	TRBV6-2/TRBV6-3
ASSVLQGETEAF	.	TRBV9
ASSYSHRPGQGWGGYT	.	TRBV6-5
AWSVGADTQY	.	TRBV30
ASSVDPAHVEQF	many	TRBV9
ASSPVSDTQY	few	TRBV6-6